This T cell receptor (beta chain) was documented in a study of T cell changes during pregnancy in multiple sclerosis. Libraries were prepared by immunoSEQ multiplex PCR; TCRdb keeps only in-frame clonotypes and omits some of them. Altogether some 60,000 clones are present, around 92% being singletons, with the ten largest covering around 2.8%. Germline values: CDR1 KGHSH, CDR2 LQKENI. Trimming took 4 bases from V and 10 from J, leaving 14 bases between them. This CDR3 contains 13 residues. The TCR comes from a female donor in good health, enrolled as a control in a pregnancy study. The V and J genes are TRBV18 and TRBJ2-1; D is possibly TRBD2 (6 bases). Sequenced here: peripheral blood, sampled in the second trimester of pregnancy. CDR3 sequence (DNA): TGTGCCAGCTCACGGGGGGAGATAGGGGAGCAGTTCTTC. It codes for CASSRGEIGEQFF.